This T cell receptor beta chain emerged from a study of T cell responses to AZD1222 COVID-19 vaccine. Remarks on this clone: What it recognizes is unknown.

Here immunoSEQ multiplex PCR was the method, and the copy in TCRdb shows in-frame clones only, minus some. The sample has about 150,000 clones; more than 85% are singletons. General study points: All repertoire sampling was performed exclusively after the peak T cell response. Mostly white British, mostly female donors; authors suggested clonal diversity may be underestimated.

The V and J ends lost 6 bases and 5 bases, in that order; junction bases with no gene match: 8. The CDR3 has 15 residues. The germline CDR1 and CDR2 sequences are MNHEY and SMNVEV (reference sequence). The chain employs TRBV27 and TRBJ1-5; 9 bases are shared with TRBD1. The source of this sequence is an adult who received the AZD1222 COVID-19 vaccine. Specimen: peripheral blood, collected 28 days after the second AZD1222 dose. The CDR3 nucleotides read TGTGCCAGCAGCCCACTCGGGACAGGGCATCAGCCCCAGCATTTT. Its translation: CASSPLGTGHQPQHF.